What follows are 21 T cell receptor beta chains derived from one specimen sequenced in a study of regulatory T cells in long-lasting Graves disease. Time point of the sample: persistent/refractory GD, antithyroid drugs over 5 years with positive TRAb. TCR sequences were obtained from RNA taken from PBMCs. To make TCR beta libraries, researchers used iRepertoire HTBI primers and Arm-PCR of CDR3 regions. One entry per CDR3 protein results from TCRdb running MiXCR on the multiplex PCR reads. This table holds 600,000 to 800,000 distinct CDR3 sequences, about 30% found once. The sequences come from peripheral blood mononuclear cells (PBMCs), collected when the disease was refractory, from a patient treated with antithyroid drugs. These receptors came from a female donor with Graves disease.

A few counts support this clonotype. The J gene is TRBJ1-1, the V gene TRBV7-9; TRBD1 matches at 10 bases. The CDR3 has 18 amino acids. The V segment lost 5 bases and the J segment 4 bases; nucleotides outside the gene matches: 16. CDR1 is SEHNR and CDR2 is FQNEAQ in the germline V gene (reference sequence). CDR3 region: CASSTRQGARIYGTEAFF. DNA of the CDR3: TGTGCCAGCAGCACAAGACAGGGGGCGCGAATATATGGCACTGAAGCTTTCTTT.

The CDR3 nucleotides read TGTGCCAGCAGAGCTGGGTACCACTACCAAGAGACCCAGTACTTC. Amino acid sequence: CASRAGYHYQETQYF. J is TRBJ2-5 and V is TRBV6-4, with no clear D. CDR3 length: 15 residues. V lost 6 bases and J 0 bases, leaving 14 bases between the germline ends. Germline CDR1 MRHNA, CDR2 SNTAGT.

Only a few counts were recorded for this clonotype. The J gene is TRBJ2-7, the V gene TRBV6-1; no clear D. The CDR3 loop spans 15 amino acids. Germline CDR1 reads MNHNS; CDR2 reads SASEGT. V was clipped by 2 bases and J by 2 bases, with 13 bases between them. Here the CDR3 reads CASSEISRLAYEQYF. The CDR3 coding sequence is TGTGCCAGCAGTGAAATTAGTAGGCTTGCCTACGAGCAGTACTTC.

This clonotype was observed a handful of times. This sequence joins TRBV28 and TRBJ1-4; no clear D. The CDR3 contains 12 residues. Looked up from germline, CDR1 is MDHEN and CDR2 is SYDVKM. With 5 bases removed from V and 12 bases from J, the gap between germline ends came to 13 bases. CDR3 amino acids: CASSPRPAELFF. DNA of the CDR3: TGTGCCAGCAGTCCACGACCCGCGGAACTGTTTTTT.

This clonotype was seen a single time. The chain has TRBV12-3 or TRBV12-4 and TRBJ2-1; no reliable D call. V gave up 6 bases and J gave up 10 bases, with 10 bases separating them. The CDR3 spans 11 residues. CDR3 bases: TGTGCCAGCAGCCGGATTGGGGAGCAGTTCTTC. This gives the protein CASSRIGEQFF.

The CDR3 reads CASSSRVDAYEQYF. CDR3 nucleotide sequence: TGTGCCAGCAGCTCGAGGGTTGACGCCTACGAGCAGTACTTC. V usage is TRBV7-9 and J usage is TRBJ2-7; tentative D call: TRBD2 (5 bases). Germline V gene lookup returns CDR1 SEHNR and CDR2 FQNEAQ (reference sequence). This CDR3 has 14 residues. V was trimmed by 4 bases and J by 2 bases, leaving 12 bases between them. The whole variable domain, filled in from reference TRBV7-9 and TRBJ2-7, reads DTGVSQNPRHKITKRGQNVTFRCDPISEHNRLYWYRQTLGQGPEFLTYFQNEAQLEKSRLLSDRFSAERPKGSFSTLEIQRTEQGDSAMYLCASSSRVDAYEQYFGPGTRLTVT.

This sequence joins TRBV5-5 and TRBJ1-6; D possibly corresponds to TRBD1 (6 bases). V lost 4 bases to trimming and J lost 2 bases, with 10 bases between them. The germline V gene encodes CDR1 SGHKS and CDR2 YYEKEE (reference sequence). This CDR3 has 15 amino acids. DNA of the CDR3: TGTGCCAGCAGCCCGAGGACAGCCTATAATTCACCCCTCCACTTT. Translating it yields CASSPRTAYNSPLHF.

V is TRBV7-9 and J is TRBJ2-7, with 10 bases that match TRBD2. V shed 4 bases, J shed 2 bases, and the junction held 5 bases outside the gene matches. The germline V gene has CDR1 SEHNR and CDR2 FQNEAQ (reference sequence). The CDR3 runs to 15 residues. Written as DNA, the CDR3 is TGTGCCAGCAGCTCTGGACTAGCGGAAGCCTACGAGCAGTACTTC. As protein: CASSSGLAEAYEQYF.

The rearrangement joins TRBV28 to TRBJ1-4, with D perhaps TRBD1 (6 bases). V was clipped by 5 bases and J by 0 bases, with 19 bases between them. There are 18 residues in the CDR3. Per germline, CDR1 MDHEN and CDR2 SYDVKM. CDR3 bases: TGTGCCAGCAGTACTCAAAGACAGGCCTTTCCAACTAATGAAAAACTGTTTTTT. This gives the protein CASSTQRQAFPTNEKLFF. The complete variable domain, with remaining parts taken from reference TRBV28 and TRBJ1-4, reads DVKVTQSSRYLVKRTGEKVFLECVQDMDHENMFWYRQDPGLGLRLIYFSYDVKMKEKGDIPEGYSVSREKKERFSLILESASTNQTSMYLCASSTQRQAFPTNEKLFFGSGTQLSVL.

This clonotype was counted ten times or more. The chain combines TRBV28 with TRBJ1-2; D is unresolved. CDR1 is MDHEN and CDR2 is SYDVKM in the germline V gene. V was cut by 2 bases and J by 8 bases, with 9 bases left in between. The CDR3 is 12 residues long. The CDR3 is CASSLRLGGYTF. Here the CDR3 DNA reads TGTGCCAGCAGTTTAAGATTGGGAGGCTACACCTTC.

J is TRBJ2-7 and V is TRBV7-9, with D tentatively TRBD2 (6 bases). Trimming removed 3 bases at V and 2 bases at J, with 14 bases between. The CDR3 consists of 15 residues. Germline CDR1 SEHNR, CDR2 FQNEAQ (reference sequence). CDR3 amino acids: CASSLRDKRPYEQYF. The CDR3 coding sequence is TGTGCCAGCAGCTTGCGGGATAAGCGACCCTACGAGCAGTACTTC.

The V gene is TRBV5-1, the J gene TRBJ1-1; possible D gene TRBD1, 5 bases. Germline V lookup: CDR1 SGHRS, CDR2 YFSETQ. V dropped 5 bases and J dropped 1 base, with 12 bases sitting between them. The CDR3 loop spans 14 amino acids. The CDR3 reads CASRGPRENTEAFF. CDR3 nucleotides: TGCGCCAGCAGGGGACCTCGGGAGAACACTGAAGCTTTCTTT.

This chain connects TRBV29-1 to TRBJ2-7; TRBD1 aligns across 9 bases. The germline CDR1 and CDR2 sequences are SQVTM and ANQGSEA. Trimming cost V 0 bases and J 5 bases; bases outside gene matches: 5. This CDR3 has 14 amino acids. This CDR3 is CSVEDQDRGNEQYF. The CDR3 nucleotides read TGCAGCGTTGAAGATCAAGACAGGGGGAACGAGCAGTACTTC.

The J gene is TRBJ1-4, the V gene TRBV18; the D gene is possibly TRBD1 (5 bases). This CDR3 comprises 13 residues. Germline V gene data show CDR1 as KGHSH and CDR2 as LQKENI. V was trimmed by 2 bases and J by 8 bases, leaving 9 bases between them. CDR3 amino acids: CASSPGGTEKLFF. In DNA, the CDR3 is TGTGCCAGCTCACCAGGAGGGACGGAAAAACTGTTTTTT.

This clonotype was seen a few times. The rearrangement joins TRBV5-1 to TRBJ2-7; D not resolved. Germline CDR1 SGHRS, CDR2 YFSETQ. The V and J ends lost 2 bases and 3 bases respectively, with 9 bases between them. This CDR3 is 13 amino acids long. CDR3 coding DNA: TGCGCCAGCAGCTTTGTACAGAACTACGAGCAGTACTTC. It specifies CASSFVQNYEQYF.

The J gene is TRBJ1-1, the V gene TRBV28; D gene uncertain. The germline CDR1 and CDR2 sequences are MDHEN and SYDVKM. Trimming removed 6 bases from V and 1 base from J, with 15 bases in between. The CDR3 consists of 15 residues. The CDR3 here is CASSAGVSANTEAFF. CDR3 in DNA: TGTGCCAGCAGCGCGGGCGTCTCAGCGAACACTGAAGCTTTCTTT. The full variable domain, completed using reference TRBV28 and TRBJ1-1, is DVKVTQSSRYLVKRTGEKVFLECVQDMDHENMFWYRQDPGLGLRLIYFSYDVKMKEKGDIPEGYSVSREKKERFSLILESASTNQTSMYLCASSAGVSANTEAFFGQGTRLTVV.

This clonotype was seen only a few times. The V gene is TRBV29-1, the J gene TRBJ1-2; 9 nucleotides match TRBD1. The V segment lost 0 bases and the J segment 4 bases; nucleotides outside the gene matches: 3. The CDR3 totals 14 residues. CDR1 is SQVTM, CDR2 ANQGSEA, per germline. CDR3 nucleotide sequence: TGCAGCGTTGAAGAAGGGACAGGGAGCTATGGCTACACCTTC. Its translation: CSVEEGTGSYGYTF.

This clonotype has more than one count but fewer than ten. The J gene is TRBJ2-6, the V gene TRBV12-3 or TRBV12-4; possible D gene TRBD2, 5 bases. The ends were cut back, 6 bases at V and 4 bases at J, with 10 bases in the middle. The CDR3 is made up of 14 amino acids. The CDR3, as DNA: TGTGCCAGCAGAGAGGGCGCCGGGGCCAACGTCCTGACTTTC. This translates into CASREGAGANVLTF.

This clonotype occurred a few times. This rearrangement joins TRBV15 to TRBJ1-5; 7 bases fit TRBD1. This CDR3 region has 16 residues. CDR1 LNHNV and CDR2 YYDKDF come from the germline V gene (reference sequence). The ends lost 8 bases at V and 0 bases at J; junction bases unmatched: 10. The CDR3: CATATGDLFSNQPQHF. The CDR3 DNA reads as TGTGCCACCGCCACAGGGGACCTATTTAGCAATCAGCCCCAGCATTTT.

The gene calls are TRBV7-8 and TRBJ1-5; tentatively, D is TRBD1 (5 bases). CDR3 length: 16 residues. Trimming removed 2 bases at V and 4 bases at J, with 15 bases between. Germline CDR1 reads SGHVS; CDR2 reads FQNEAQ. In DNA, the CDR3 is TGTGCCAGCAGCTTACCCATGAGGGACGGTAATCAGCCCCAGCATTTT. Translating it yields CASSLPMRDGNQPQHF.

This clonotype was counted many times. CDR3 bases: TGCAGTGTAAGGACAGGTAGCAATCAGCCCCAGCATTTT. It yields the protein CSVRTGSNQPQHF. The chain uses TRBV20-1 and TRBJ1-5; 7 bases are a match to TRBD1. V lost 7 bases, J lost 0 bases, and 3 bases stayed unmatched. Germline CDR1 is DFQATT and CDR2 is SNEGSKA (reference sequence). The CDR3 is made up of 13 amino acids.